This T cell receptor beta chain derives from a study of cytomegalovirus exposure and HLA in healthy donors. Notes on the study in general: For most TCR beta V segments, an earlier analysis put the productive rate at about 90% or about 30% of the time. Analyses of presence and absence presupposed an approximately uniform sequencing depth across donors.

PCR involved 60 Vbeta and 13 Jbeta primers. Only in-frame clones appear in the TCRdb table, and some are missing; sequencing was by immunoSEQ multiplex PCR. The table has about 130,000 clones, approximately 83% seen once. Comments on this clone: As yet, its antigen is unknown. Mismatch with germline at one junction end may stem from a read error.

The CDR3 spans 14 residues. The V gene's germline CDR1 is SEHNR and CDR2 FQNEAQ (reference sequence). Material: PBMCs. The gene calls are TRBV7-9 and TRBJ2-1; perhaps TRBD1 as D (6 bases). The sequence derives from a woman aged 40 to 50 in good health and CMV-seropositive. The CDR3 here is CSSSPLNRAHEQFF. CDR3 DNA: TGTTCCAGCAGCCCTCTCAACAGGGCCCATGAGCAGTTCTTC.